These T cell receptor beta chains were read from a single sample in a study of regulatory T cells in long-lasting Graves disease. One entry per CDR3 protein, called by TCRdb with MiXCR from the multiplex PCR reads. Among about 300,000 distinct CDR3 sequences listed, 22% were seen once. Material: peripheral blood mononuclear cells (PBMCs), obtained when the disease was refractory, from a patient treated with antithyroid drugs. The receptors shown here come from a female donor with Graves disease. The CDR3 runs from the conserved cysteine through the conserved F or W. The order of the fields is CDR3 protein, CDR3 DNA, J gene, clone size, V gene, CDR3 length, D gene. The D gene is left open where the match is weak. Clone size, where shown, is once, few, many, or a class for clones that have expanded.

CSATTQFLPSLSYEQYF TGCAGTGCTACGACCCAGTTTCTTCCGTCCTTATCCTACGAGCAGTACTTC TRBJ2-7 many TRBV20-1 17 -
CSVELRRDTGELFF TGCAGCGTTGAACTGCGGAGAGACACCGGGGAGCTGTTTTTT TRBJ2-2 - TRBV29-1 14 -
CASGTGLSGANVLTF TGTGCCAGCGGGACAGGGCTCTCTGGGGCCAACGTCCTGACTTTC TRBJ2-6 many TRBV2 15 TRBD1
CSARDLGAGDGYTF TGCAGTGCTAGAGATCTAGGGGCGGGAGATGGCTACACCTTC TRBJ1-2 - TRBV20-1 14 -
CASKAVGYTF TGTGCCAGCAAGGCGGTCGGCTACACCTTC TRBJ1-2 - TRBV6-1 10 -
CASSLPPGGETQYF TGTGCCAGCAGCTTACCCCCGGGCGGGGAGACCCAGTACTTC TRBJ2-5 few TRBV11-2 14 -
CASSESSSYNEQFF TGTGCCAGCAGTGAATCCAGCTCCTACAATGAGCAGTTCTTC TRBJ2-1 - TRBV25-1 14 -
CASSPGLAGMETQYF TGTGCCAGCAGCCCGGGACTAGCGGGAATGGAGACCCAGTACTTC TRBJ2-5 - TRBV3-1 15 TRBD2
CASSGGGSDVLTF TGTGCCAGCAGCGGCGGCGGGTCCGACGTCCTGACTTTC TRBJ2-6 many TRBV11-2 13 -
CASSPLTGGTPPYEQYF TGTGCCAGCTCACCTTTGACAGGGGGCACCCCTCCCTACGAGCAGTACTTC TRBJ2-7 - TRBV18 17 TRBD1
CSVNGESNQPQHF TGCAGTGTTAACGGAGAGAGCAATCAGCCCCAGCATTTT TRBJ1-5 - TRBV20-1 13 -
CASSVGGPEQYF TGTGCCAGCAGCGTCGGTGGGCCCGAGCAGTACTTC TRBJ2-7 - TRBV9 12 -
CASSPALGSYEQYF TGTGCCAGCAGTCCCGCGTTGGGATCCTACGAGCAGTACTTC TRBJ2-7 many TRBV6-1 14 -
CASSLGYRGTNTEAFF TGTGCCAGCAGCTTAGGATACAGGGGGACGAACACTGAAGCTTTCTTT TRBJ1-1 - TRBV7-8 16 TRBD1
CASNSETGFFFYEQYF TGTGCCAGCAATTCTGAAACAGGGTTTTTCTTCTACGAGCAGTACTTC TRBJ2-7 - TRBV6-1 16 -
CASTDGLDTEAFF TGTGCCAGCACCGACGGGCTTGACACTGAAGCTTTCTTT TRBJ1-1 many TRBV18 13 -
CASSRSFRIYEQYF TGTGCCAGCAGCCGAAGCTTTCGTATCTACGAGCAGTACTTC TRBJ2-7 - TRBV6-1 14 -
CASSLDGVETQYF TGTGCCAGCAGCTTAGATGGGGTGGAGACCCAGTACTTC TRBJ2-5 few TRBV7-9 13 -